This TCR beta chain is from a study of T cell responses to AZD1222 COVID-19 vaccine. Study-wide points: Spike-specific TCR breadth and depth both grew after two AZD1222 doses. Epitopes outside B.1.351 and B.1.1.7 mutated regions reportedly drew nearly half of spike TCRs. Among vaccine-associated CD4 TCRs, coverage spanned spike, with dominance at 160-218 and 743-854. Repertoires were sampled only after the peak T cell response.

Generated by immunoSEQ multiplex PCR, the TCRdb table keeps only in-frame clones and is missing some. This sample has about 83,000 clones, with around 89% found just once. Turning to this clone: Its antigen is currently unknown.

V was cut by 2 bases and J by 6 bases, with 5 bases left in between. The CDR3 is made up of 11 amino acids. Looked up from germline, CDR1 is MDHEN and CDR2 is SYDVKM. The chain uses TRBV28 and TRBJ2-7; D not resolved. The sequences come from peripheral blood, collected on day 0 of AZD1222 vaccination. The clonotype comes from an adult in good health. CDR3 DNA sequence: TGTGCCAGCAGTTTAGGGCGCGAGCAGTACTTC. It encodes CASSLGREQYF. The full variable domain, completed using reference TRBV28 and TRBJ2-7, is DVKVTQSSRYLVKRTGEKVFLECVQDMDHENMFWYRQDPGLGLRLIYFSYDVKMKEKGDIPEGYSVSREKKERFSLILESASTNQTSMYLCASSLGREQYFGPGTRLTVT.